The 30 T cell receptor beta chains reported below all come from one sample, sequenced in a study of PD-L1 blockade in urothelial cancer. Time point described: peripheral blood 6 weeks after treatment start. The data were produced by immunoSEQ multiplex PCR, yet TCRdb's version contains in-frame clones alone and is incomplete. The sample gives 48,000 or so clones, about 86% of which show up once; around 9.3% is in the top ten. The sequences come from PBMCs, collected around atezolizumab (anti-PD-L1) treatment. The receptor set was obtained from a man in his sixties with urothelial cancer.

The V call is TRBV19, the J call TRBJ1-4; D uncertain. The CDR3 loop spans 16 amino acids. Germline V gives CDR1 LNHDA, CDR2 SQIVND (reference sequence). The V gene lost 4 bases and the J gene lost 2 bases, with 14 bases spanning the gap. The CDR3 reads CASSRSRGGTNEKLFF. CDR3 sequence (DNA): TGTGCCAGTAGTAGATCCCGGGGAGGGACTAATGAAAAACTGTTTTTT. The full variable domain, in which reference TRBV19 and TRBJ1-4 provide the parts outside the CDR3, is DGGITQSPKYLFRKEGQNVTLSCEQNLNHDAMYWYRQDPGQGLRLIYYSQIVNDFQKGDIAEGYSVSREKKESFPLTVTSAQKNPTAFYLCASSRSRGGTNEKLFFGSGTQLSVL.

The chain combines TRBV4-1 with TRBJ1-5, with D maybe TRBD1 (6 bases). This CDR3 has 15 residues. Trimming pared 1 base from V and 1 base from J, leaving 8 bases between. CDR1 is MGHRA, CDR2 YSYEKL, per germline. The CDR3 DNA sequence: TGCGCCAGCAGCCAAGTACAGGGAAGCAATCAGCCCCAGCATTTT. Its protein is CASSQVQGSNQPQHF.

The rearrangement links TRBV5-1 to TRBJ2-1, with D unresolved. In germline, CDR1 is SGHRS, CDR2 YFSETQ. Trimming took off 0 bases at V and 7 bases at J, with 14 bases between the two ends. The CDR3 spans 15 residues. The CDR3 nucleotides are TGCGCCAGCAGCTTGGCTGACATAGGTTGGAATGAGCAGTTCTTC. Its translation is CASSLADIGWNEQFF.

In DNA form, the CDR3 reads TGTGCCATCAGTGGGGTTACAGGGGGAAGCTCTGGGGCCAACGTCCTGACTTTC. It specifies CAISGVTGGSSGANVLTF. The chain combines TRBV10-3 with TRBJ2-6; 8 bases fit TRBD1. Germline CDR1 is ENHRY and CDR2 is SYGVKD. The J segment lost 0 bases and the V segment lost 4 bases, leaving 8 bases of the junction unmatched. The CDR3 totals 18 residues.

V usage is TRBV4-1 and J usage is TRBJ2-1; possible D gene TRBD2, 6 bases. The CDR3 spans 11 residues. Trimming removed 0 bases at V and 15 bases at J, with 9 bases between. Germline CDR1 MGHRA, CDR2 YSYEKL. CDR3 in DNA: TGCGCCAGCAGCCAAGAGGGGAGGTCGTTCTTC. The encoded protein is CASSQEGRSFF.

The chain carries TRBV18 and TRBJ1-5; 7 bases agree with TRBD1. The CDR3 is made up of 15 amino acids. Trimming cost V 4 bases and J 3 bases; bases outside gene matches: 6. CDR1 is KGHSH and CDR2 is LQKENI in the germline V gene. The CDR3 protein is CASSLPGQFNQPQHF. The CDR3 nucleotides read TGTGCCAGCTCACTCCCGGGACAGTTCAATCAGCCCCAGCATTTT.

The V and J genes are TRBV27 and TRBJ2-7; 10 nucleotides align to TRBD1. Per the germline V gene, CDR1 is MNHEY and CDR2 is SMNVEV (reference sequence). The CDR3 spans 15 residues. J was trimmed by 3 bases and V by 5 bases; bases with no gene match: 7. This CDR3 is CASSTSRTGGYEQYF. The CDR3 coding sequence is TGTGCCAGCAGTACCTCCCGGACAGGGGGCTACGAGCAGTACTTC.

This clone was seen once. This chain connects TRBV28 to TRBJ2-7, with TRBD1 matching over 7 bases. The germline gives CDR1 MDHEN, CDR2 SYDVKM. The CDR3 covers 15 residues. Trimming at V came to 6 bases and at J to 3 bases, leaving 11 bases not matched to a gene. The chain's CDR3 is CASSILQGTNYEQYF. The CDR3 DNA reads TGTGCCAGCAGCATCCTACAGGGGACCAACTACGAGCAGTACTTC.

The V call is TRBV6-4, the J call TRBJ2-3; 9 bases match TRBD1. Per germline, CDR1 MRHNA and CDR2 SNTAGT. V dropped 10 bases and J dropped 2; count of bases not matched to a gene: 4. CDR3 length: 13 amino acids. Written as DNA, the CDR3 is TGTGCCATCCGGGACAGGGTCACAGATACGCAGTATTTT. This gives the protein CAIRDRVTDTQYF.

This clone has a handful of counts. The genes are TRBV19 and TRBJ1-1; D remains unclear. Between the trimmed V and J ends, which lost 9 bases and 1 base, there was a span of 9 bases. This CDR3 contains 12 residues. Germline V CDR1 and CDR2: LNHDA, SQIVND (reference sequence). This chain's CDR3 is CASKRRNTEAFF. The DNA for the CDR3 is TGTGCCAGCAAGAGGCGGAACACTGAAGCTTTCTTT.

J is TRBJ2-5 and V is TRBV19; TRBD2 might be the D (5 bases). This CDR3 has 13 amino acids. Trimming took off 4 bases at V and 5 bases at J, with 11 bases between the two ends. Germline CDR1 is LNHDA and CDR2 is SQIVND (reference sequence). CDR3: CASSTGISETQYF. The CDR3 DNA sequence: TGTGCCAGTAGTACGGGGATCAGTGAGACCCAGTACTTC.

The V and J genes are TRBV5-6 and TRBJ2-1; 13 positions agree with TRBD2. CDR3 length: 16 amino acids. The trim removed 0 bases at V and 4 bases at J, leaving 1 base unmatched. The germline gives CDR1 SGHDT, CDR2 YYEEEE. CDR3 amino acids: CASSLVLAGGYNEQFF. Written as DNA, the CDR3 is TGTGCCAGCAGCTTGGTACTAGCGGGGGGGTACAATGAGCAGTTCTTC. The full variable domain, with the rest looked up from reference TRBV5-6 and TRBJ2-1, is DAGVTQSPTHLIKTRGQQVTLRCSPKSGHDTVSWYQQALGQGPQFIFQYYEEEERQRGNFPDRFSGHQFPNYSSELNVNALLLGDSALYLCASSLVLAGGYNEQFFGPGTRLTVL.

The gene calls are TRBV9 and TRBJ2-2, with D possibly being TRBD2 (7 bases). The germline gives CDR1 SGDLS, CDR2 YYNGEE. The germline V and J ends were trimmed by 1 base and 2 bases, with 12 bases remaining between them. This CDR3 contains 16 residues. The DNA of the CDR3 is TGTGCCAGCAGCGTAAGCGGGACACCTAACACCGGGGAGCTGTTTTTT. This gives the protein CASSVSGTPNTGELFF.

This chain joins TRBV28 and TRBJ1-5; D is possibly TRBD1 (6 bases). CDR1 and CDR2 from the germline V gene are MDHEN and SYDVKM. Trimming took 3 bases from V and 0 from J, leaving 12 bases between them. The CDR3 length is 16 residues. In nucleotides, the CDR3 is TGTGCCAGCAGTTTCTACAGGGAACATAGCAATCAGCCCCAGCATTTT. It encodes CASSFYREHSNQPQHF.

The V gene is TRBV19, the J gene TRBJ1-2, with 8 bases aligning to TRBD1. Trimming removed 6 bases from V and 5 bases from J; junction bases left unmatched: 8. The CDR3 contains 14 residues. CDR1 is LNHDA, CDR2 SQIVND, per germline (reference sequence). The CDR3 region is CASSPPGGFYGYTF. Here the CDR3 DNA reads TGTGCCAGTAGCCCTCCAGGGGGCTTTTATGGCTACACCTTC.

This sequence joins TRBV4-1 and TRBJ2-7; TRBD1 matches at 8 bases. This CDR3 is 15 amino acids long. Germline CDR1 and CDR2: MGHRA and YSYEKL. Trimming took 1 base from V and 5 from J; bases not matched to a gene: 7. CDR3 amino acids: CASSQVDRARDEQYF. In DNA form, the CDR3 reads TGCGCCAGCAGCCAAGTGGACAGGGCTCGCGACGAGCAGTACTTC.

The V gene is TRBV9, the J gene TRBJ2-7, with D unclear. The CDR3 is made up of 12 amino acids. Germline loops: CDR1 SGDLS, CDR2 YYNGEE. V lost 4 bases and J 4 bases, leaving 9 bases between the germline ends. The CDR3 sequence is CASSRGSYEQYF. CDR3 nucleotide sequence: TGTGCCAGCAGCCGAGGCAGTTACGAGCAGTACTTC.

The genes are TRBV18 and TRBJ1-4; D remains unclear. Trimming took 3 bases from V and 6 from J, leaving 11 bases between them. The CDR3 runs to 14 residues. Germline CDR1 and CDR2: KGHSH and LQKENI. This chain's CDR3 is CASSPQRGDEKLFF. CDR3 coding DNA: TGTGCCAGCTCACCCCAAAGAGGAGATGAAAAACTGTTTTTT.

This sequence joins TRBV19 and TRBJ2-3, with 8 bases lining up with TRBD1. The CDR3 spans 15 residues. The J segment lost 4 bases and the V segment lost 2 bases, leaving 5 bases of the junction unmatched. CDR1 is LNHDA and CDR2 is SQIVND in the germline V gene (reference sequence). The CDR3 loop reads CASSITGGYPDTQYF. Here the CDR3 DNA reads TGTGCCAGTAGTATAACAGGGGGGTATCCAGATACGCAGTATTTT. The variable domain in full, completed from reference TRBV19 and TRBJ2-3, reads DGGITQSPKYLFRKEGQNVTLSCEQNLNHDAMYWYRQDPGQGLRLIYYSQIVNDFQKGDIAEGYSVSREKKESFPLTVTSAQKNPTAFYLCASSITGGYPDTQYFGPGTRLTVL.

The chain joins TRBV28 to TRBJ2-7, with D unresolved. The germline V gene encodes CDR1 MDHEN and CDR2 SYDVKM. V was pared by 6 bases and J by 1 base, with 7 bases between. This CDR3 comprises 12 residues. The CDR3 DNA sequence: TGTGCCAGCAGGGCAGTATCCTACGAGCAGTACTTC. Its protein product is CASRAVSYEQYF.

J is TRBJ2-1 and V is TRBV7-2; 8 bases align to TRBD2. The CDR3 has 17 residues. Germline CDR1 SGHTA, CDR2 FQGNSA. After removal of 2 bases from V and 0 bases from J, the junction contained 6 bases not matched to a gene. CDR3 residues: CASSLHSGVGSYNEQFF. In nucleotides, the CDR3 is TGTGCCAGCAGCTTACATAGCGGGGTGGGCTCCTACAATGAGCAGTTCTTC.

This clone appeared a few times. This chain links TRBV20-1 with TRBJ2-1; no reliable D call. V dropped 5 bases and J dropped 4 bases, with 6 bases sitting between them. The CDR3 runs to 11 residues. The germline V gene has CDR1 DFQATT and CDR2 SNEGSKA (reference sequence). The CDR3 DNA is TGCAGTGCTGAGCTTTACAATGAGCAGTTCTTC. Translated, it gives CSAELYNEQFF.

The chain carries TRBV28 and TRBJ2-7; maybe TRBD1 (6 bases). This CDR3 is built from 11 residues. The germline CDR1 and CDR2 sequences are MDHEN and SYDVKM. V shed 5 bases and J shed 7 bases, with 9 bases lying between them. For the CDR3, the DNA is TGTGCCAGCAGTCCAACAGGGGAGCAGTACTTC. Encoded protein: CASSPTGEQYF.

The chain uses TRBV18 and TRBJ2-5; TRBD2 agrees at 12 bases. The CDR3 is 16 residues long. Germline CDR1 KGHSH, CDR2 LQKENI. V lost 2 bases to trimming and J lost 4 bases; unmatched junction nucleotides: 5. The CDR3 nucleotides read TGTGCCAGCTCACCAGGACTAGCGGGGTTAATAGAGACCCAGTACTTC. Its translation: CASSPGLAGLIETQYF.

This clone has just one count. V is TRBV7-2 and J is TRBJ2-3; 14 nucleotides align to TRBD2. Germline CDR1 SGHTA, CDR2 FQGNSA. The CDR3 runs 16 residues. The J segment lost 4 bases and the V segment lost 5 bases, leaving 5 bases of the junction unmatched. CDR3 sequence (DNA): TGTGCCAGCAGCATCGGGACTAGCGGGGGCGCAGATACGCAGTATTTT. Protein sequence: CASSIGTSGGADTQYF. Looking up the rest from reference TRBV7-2 and TRBJ2-3 gives the full variable domain: GAGVSQSPSNKVTEKGKDVELRCDPISGHTALYWYRQSLGQGLEFLIYFQGNSAPDKSGLPSDRFSAERTGGSVSTLTIQRTQQEDSAVYLCASSIGTSGGADTQYFGPGTRLTVL.

V usage is TRBV19 and J usage is TRBJ2-7; possibly TRBD1 for D (5 bases). With 5 bases removed from V and 4 bases from J, the gap between germline ends came to 12 bases. The CDR3 runs to 13 residues. CDR1 and CDR2 (germline): LNHDA, SQIVND (reference sequence). DNA of the CDR3: TGTGCCAGTAGTCTACATCAGGGATACGAGCAGTACTTC. Translating gives CASSLHQGYEQYF.

The chain carries TRBV10-2 and TRBJ2-1; D not resolved. Germline V lookup: CDR1 WSHSY, CDR2 SAAADI. Trimming took 0 bases from V and 4 from J, leaving 4 bases between them. The CDR3 loop spans 13 amino acids. In DNA, the CDR3 is TGCGCCAGCAGTGAGTCTCAATACAATGAGCAGTTCTTC. Its protein product is CASSESQYNEQFF.

This rearrangement joins TRBV7-9 to TRBJ1-4; D not certain. CDR3 size: 14 residues. Germline lookup yields CDR1 SEHNR and CDR2 FQNEAQ (reference sequence). V was trimmed by 7 bases and J by 0 bases, leaving 9 bases between them. The CDR3 region is CASTSDATNEKLFF. The CDR3 nucleotides are TGTGCCAGCACCTCAGATGCAACTAATGAAAAACTGTTTTTT.

This chain connects TRBV11-2 to TRBJ1-3; D unclear. The CDR3 spans 15 residues. Per germline, CDR1 SGHAT and CDR2 FQNNGV. V dropped 6 bases and J dropped 2 bases, with 14 bases sitting between them. The CDR3 DNA reads TGTGCCAGCAGACTAAGCCGGGGTCCTGGAAACACCATATATTTT. This translates into CASRLSRGPGNTIYF.

The rearrangement uses TRBV25-1 and TRBJ2-1, with D possibly matching TRBD2 (6 bases). Trimming pared 3 bases from V and 5 bases from J, leaving 14 bases between. Per germline, CDR1 MGHDK and CDR2 SYGVNS. There are 15 residues in the CDR3. The CDR3 loop reads CASSEASRGDNEQFF. CDR3 coding DNA: TGTGCCAGCAGTGAGGCTAGCCGCGGGGACAATGAGCAGTTCTTC.